Given below is one TCR beta chain in context. Its specificity is unknown. Measured with immunoSEQ multiplex PCR; TCRdb has only the in-frame clones, and not every one. The sample includes 43,000 or so clones, over 70% of them seen just once. The patients all showed relapse after autologous stem cell transplantation, while their brentuximab vedotin exposure varied. V lost 3 bases to trimming and J lost 0 bases, with 9 bases between them. Per germline, CDR1 GTSNPN and CDR2 SVGIG (reference sequence). This CDR3 region has 13 residues. The data were taken from a study of PD-1 blockade in classical Hodgkin lymphoma. Whole-study findings and limits: Newly diagnosed patients reportedly trailed healthy donors in baseline TCR diversity. CD4+ TCR diversity climbed significantly by C4D1, unlike CD8+ TCR diversity. Individuals initiating nivolumab under 1 year after ASCT were excluded. Partial responders and progressors had significantly lower baseline TCR diversity.

V and J are TRBV30 and TRBJ2-7; D gene unclear. The receptor comes from a human donor with classical Hodgkin lymphoma. This sample comprised peripheral blood mononuclear cells (PBMCs), obtained at baseline. The CDR3 region has the DNA TGTGCCTGGAGCAGATACAGCTCCTACGAGCAGTACTTC. Amino acid sequence: CAWSRYSSYEQYF. The whole variable domain, filled in from reference TRBV30 and TRBJ2-7, reads SQTIHQWPATLVQPVGSPLSLECTVEGTSNPNLYWYRQAAGRGLQLLFYSVGIGQISSEVPQNLSASRPQDRQFILSSKKLLLSDSGFYLCAWSRYSSYEQYFGPGTRLTVT.